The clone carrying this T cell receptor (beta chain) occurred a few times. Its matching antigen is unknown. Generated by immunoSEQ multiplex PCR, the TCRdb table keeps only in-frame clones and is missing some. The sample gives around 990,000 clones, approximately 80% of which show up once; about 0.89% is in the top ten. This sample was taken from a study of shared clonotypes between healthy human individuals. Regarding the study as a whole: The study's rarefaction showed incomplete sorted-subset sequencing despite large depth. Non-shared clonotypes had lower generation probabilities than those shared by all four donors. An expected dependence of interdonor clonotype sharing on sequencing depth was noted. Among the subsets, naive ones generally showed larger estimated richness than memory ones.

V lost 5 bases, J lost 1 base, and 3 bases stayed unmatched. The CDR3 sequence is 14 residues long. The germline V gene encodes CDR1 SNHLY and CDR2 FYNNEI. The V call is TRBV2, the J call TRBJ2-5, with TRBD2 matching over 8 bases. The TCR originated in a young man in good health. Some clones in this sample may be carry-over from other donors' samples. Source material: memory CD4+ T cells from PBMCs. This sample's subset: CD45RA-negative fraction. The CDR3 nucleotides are TGTGCCAGCAGTCGTCTAGCGGGCCAAGAGACCCAGTACTTC. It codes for CASSRLAGQETQYF.